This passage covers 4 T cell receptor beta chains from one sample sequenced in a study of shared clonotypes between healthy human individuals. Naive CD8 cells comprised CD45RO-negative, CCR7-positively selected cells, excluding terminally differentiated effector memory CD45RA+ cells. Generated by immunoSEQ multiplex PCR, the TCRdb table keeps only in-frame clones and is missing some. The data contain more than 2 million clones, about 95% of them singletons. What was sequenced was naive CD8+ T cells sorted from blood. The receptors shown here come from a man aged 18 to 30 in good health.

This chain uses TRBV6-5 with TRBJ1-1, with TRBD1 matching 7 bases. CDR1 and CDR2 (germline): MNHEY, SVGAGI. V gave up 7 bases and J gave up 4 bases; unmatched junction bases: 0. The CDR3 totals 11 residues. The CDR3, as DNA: TGTGCCAGCACAGGGGGCACTGAAGCTTTCTTT. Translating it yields CASTGGTEAFF.

The CDR3 DNA is TGCGCCAGCAGCCATCCCGCACAGGGTGGGACTGAAGCTTTCTTT. Protein: CASSHPAQGGTEAFF. The rearrangement links TRBV5-1 to TRBJ1-1; D is possibly TRBD1 (6 bases). V lost 4 bases, J lost 5 bases, and 18 bases lay in between. Per germline, CDR1 SGHRS and CDR2 YFSETQ. The CDR3 is made up of 15 amino acids.

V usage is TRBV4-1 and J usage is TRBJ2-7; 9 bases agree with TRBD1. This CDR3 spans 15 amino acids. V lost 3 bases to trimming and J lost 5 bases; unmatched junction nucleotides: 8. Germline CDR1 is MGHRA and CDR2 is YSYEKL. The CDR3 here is CASSQSGTGTDEQYF. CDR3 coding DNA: TGCGCCAGCAGCCAGTCCGGGACAGGGACCGACGAGCAGTACTTC.

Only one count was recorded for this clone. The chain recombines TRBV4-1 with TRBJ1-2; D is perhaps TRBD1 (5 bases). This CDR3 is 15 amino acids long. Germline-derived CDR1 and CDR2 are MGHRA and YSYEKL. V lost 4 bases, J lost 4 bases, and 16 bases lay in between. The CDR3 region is CASSPRLGTAYGYTF. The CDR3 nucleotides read TGCGCCAGCAGCCCGAGACTAGGGACGGCCTATGGCTACACCTTC.